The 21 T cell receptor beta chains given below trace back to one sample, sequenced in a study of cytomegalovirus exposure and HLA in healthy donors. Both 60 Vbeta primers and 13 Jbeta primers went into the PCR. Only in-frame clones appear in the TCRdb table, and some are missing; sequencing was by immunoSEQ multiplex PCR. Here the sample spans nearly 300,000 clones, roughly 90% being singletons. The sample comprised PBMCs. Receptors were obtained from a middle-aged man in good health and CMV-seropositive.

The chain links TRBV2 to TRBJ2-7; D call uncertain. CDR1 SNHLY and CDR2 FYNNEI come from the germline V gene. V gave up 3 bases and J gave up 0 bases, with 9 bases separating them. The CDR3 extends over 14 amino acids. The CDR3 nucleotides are TGTGCCAGCAGTGACCGCGTGTTCTCCTACGAGCAGTACTTC. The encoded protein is CASSDRVFSYEQYF. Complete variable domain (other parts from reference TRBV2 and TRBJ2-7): EPEVTQTPSHQVTQMGQEVILRCVPISNHLYFYWYRQILGQKVEFLVSFYNNEISEKSEIFDDQFSVERPDGSNFTLKIRSTKLEDSAMYFCASSDRVFSYEQYFGPGTRLTVT.

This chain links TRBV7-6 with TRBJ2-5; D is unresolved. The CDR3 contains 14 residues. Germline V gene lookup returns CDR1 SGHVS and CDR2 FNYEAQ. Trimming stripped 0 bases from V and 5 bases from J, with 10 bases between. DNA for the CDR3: TGTGCCAGCAGCTTAGCGCTACTACACGAGACCCAGTACTTC. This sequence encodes CASSLALLHETQYF.

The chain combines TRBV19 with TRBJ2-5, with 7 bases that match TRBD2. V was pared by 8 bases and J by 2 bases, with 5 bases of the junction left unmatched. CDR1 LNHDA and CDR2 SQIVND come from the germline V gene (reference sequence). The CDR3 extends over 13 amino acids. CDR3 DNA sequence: TGTGCCAGTTCCGGGACTACTCAAGAGACCCAGTACTTC. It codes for CASSGTTQETQYF.

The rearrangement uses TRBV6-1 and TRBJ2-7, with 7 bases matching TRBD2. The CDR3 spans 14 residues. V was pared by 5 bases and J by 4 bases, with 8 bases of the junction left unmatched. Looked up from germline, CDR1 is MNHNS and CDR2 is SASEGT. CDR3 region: CASSLGEGLYEQYF. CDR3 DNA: TGTGCCAGCAGTCTTGGGGAGGGCCTGTACGAGCAGTACTTC.

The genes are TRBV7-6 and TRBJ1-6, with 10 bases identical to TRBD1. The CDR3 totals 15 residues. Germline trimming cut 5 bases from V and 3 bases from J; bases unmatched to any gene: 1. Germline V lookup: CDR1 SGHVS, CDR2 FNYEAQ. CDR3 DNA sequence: TGTGCCAGCAGCCGGACAGGGGGCTATAATTCACCCCTCCACTTT. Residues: CASSRTGGYNSPLHF.

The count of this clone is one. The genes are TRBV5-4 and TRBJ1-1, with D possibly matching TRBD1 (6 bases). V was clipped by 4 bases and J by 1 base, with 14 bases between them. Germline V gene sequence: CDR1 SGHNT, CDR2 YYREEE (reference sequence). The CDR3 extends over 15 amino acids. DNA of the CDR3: TGTGCCAGCAGCGGGGGGGGCTTACGGAACACTGAAGCTTTCTTT. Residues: CASSGGGLRNTEAFF.

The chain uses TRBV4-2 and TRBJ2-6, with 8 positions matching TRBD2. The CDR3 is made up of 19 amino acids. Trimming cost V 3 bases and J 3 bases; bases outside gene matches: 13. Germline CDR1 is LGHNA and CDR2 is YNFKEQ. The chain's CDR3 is CASSHPQGAGGRGANVLTF. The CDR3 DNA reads TGTGCCAGCAGCCACCCCCAAGGGGCGGGAGGCCGTGGGGCCAACGTCCTGACTTTC.

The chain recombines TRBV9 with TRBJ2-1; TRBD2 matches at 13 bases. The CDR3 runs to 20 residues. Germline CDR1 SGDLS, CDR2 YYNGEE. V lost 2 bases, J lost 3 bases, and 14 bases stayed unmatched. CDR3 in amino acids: CASSVTGTSGMFGGYNEQFF. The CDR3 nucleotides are TGTGCCAGCAGCGTCACCGGGACTAGCGGGATGTTTGGTGGCTACAATGAGCAGTTCTTC.

The CDR3, as DNA: TGTGCCAGCAGCACCGACAGGAGTTGGGAAGGGAAGTATGGCTACACCTTC. Translated: CASSTDRSWEGKYGYTF. V is TRBV5-4 and J is TRBJ1-2, with a weak D call TRBD1 (6 bases). In germline, CDR1 is SGHNT, CDR2 YYREEE (reference sequence). The V end was cut by 4 bases, the J end by 5 bases, with 24 bases between. The CDR3 runs 17 residues.

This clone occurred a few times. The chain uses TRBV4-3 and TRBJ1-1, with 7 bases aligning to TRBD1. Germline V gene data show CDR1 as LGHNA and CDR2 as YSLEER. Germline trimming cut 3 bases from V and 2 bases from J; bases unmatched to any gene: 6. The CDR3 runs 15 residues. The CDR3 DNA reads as TGCGCCAGCAGCCAGCTCCAGGGGGTTAACACTGAAGCTTTCTTT. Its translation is CASSQLQGVNTEAFF.

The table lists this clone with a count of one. The CDR3 DNA is TGTGCCAGCAGCCAAACTCCCGGAAACACCATATATTTT. Protein: CASSQTPGNTIYF. The V and J genes are TRBV7-3 and TRBJ1-3; D unresolved. The CDR3 is 13 residues long. Germline lookup yields CDR1 SGHTA and CDR2 FQGTGA. Trimming removed 5 bases at V and 4 bases at J, with 9 bases between.

The DNA of the CDR3 is TGTGCCAGCACCCTAGGCGGGTCTGAAGCTTTCTTT. Translating gives CASTLGGSEAFF. This chain links TRBV28 with TRBJ1-1; unclear D gene. V lost 7 bases, J lost 6 bases, and 12 bases lay in between. CDR3 length: 12 amino acids. Germline assignment: CDR1 MDHEN and CDR2 SYDVKM.

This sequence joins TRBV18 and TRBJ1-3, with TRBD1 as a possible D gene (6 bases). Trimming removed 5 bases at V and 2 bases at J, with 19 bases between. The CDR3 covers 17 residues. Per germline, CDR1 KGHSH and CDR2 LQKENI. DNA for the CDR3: TGTGCCAGCTCATCCCGGACAGACCCGGGCCCTGGAAACACCATATATTTT. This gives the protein CASSSRTDPGPGNTIYF.

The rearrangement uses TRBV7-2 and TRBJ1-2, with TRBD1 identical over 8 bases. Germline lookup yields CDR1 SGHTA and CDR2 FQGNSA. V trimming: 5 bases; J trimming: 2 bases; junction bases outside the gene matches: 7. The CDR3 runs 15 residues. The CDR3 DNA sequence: TGTGCCAGCAGCATGCGGACAGGGCGGAACTATGGCTACACCTTC. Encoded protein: CASSMRTGRNYGYTF.

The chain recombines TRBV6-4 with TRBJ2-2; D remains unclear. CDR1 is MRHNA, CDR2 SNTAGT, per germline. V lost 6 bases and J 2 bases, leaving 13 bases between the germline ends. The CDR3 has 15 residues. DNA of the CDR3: TGTGCCAGCAGAGAGACACCTATTAACACCGGGGAGCTGTTTTTT. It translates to CASRETPINTGELFF.

CDR3 DNA sequence: TGTGCCAGCAGCTCGGAGCTGGTTAACTATGGCTACACCTTC. Protein: CASSSELVNYGYTF. The genes are TRBV7-9 and TRBJ1-2; D gene ambiguous. The V and J ends lost 4 bases and 1 base respectively, with 10 bases between them. CDR1 and CDR2 from the germline V gene are SEHNR and FQNEAQ (reference sequence). The CDR3 is 14 residues long.

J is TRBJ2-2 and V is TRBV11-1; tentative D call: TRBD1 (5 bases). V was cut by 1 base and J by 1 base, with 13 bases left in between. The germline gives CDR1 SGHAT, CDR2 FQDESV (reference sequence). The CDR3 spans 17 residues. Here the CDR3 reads CASSLGSLDRNTGELFF. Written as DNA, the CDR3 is TGTGCCAGCAGCTTAGGGTCCCTCGACAGGAACACCGGGGAGCTGTTTTTT.

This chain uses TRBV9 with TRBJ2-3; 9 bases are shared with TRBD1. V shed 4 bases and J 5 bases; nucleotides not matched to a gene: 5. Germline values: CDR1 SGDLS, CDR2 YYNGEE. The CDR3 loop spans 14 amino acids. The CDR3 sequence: CASSWGQGKDTQYF. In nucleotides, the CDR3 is TGTGCCAGCAGCTGGGGACAGGGAAAAGATACGCAGTATTTT. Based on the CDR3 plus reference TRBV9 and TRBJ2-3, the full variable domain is DSGVTQTPKHLITATGQRVTLRCSPRSGDLSVYWYQQSLDQGLQFLIQYYNGEERAKGNILERFSAQQFPDLHSELNLSSLELGDSALYFCASSWGQGKDTQYFGPGTRLTVL.

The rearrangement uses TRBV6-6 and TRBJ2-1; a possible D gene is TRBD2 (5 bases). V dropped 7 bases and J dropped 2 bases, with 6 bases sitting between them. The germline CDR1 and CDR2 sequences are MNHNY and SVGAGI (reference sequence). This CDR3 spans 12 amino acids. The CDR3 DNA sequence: TGTGCCAGCATCGGGGCCTACAATGAGCAGTTCTTC. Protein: CASIGAYNEQFF.

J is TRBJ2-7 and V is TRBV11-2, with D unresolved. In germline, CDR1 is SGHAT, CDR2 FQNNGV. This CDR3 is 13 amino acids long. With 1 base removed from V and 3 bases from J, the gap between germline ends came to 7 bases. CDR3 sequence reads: CASSLGAHYEQYF. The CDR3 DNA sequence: TGTGCCAGCAGCTTAGGGGCTCACTACGAGCAGTACTTC.

CDR3 amino acids: CASSPQGRSNQPQHF. In DNA form, the CDR3 reads TGTGCCAGCAGTCCACAGGGTAGGAGCAATCAGCCCCAGCATTTT. V gene TRBV6-6 combines with J gene TRBJ1-5, with a weak D call TRBD1 (6 bases). The V gene lost 5 bases and the J gene lost 1 base, with 12 bases spanning the gap. CDR1 MNHNY and CDR2 SVGAGI come from the germline V gene (reference sequence). The CDR3 length is 15 residues.